A selection of T cell receptor beta chains follows, all from one sample in a study of blood T cell repertoires in COVID-19. Measured with immunoSEQ multiplex PCR; TCRdb has only the in-frame clones, and not every one. The sample gives some 180,000 clones, about 76% of which show up once; approximately 6% is in the top ten. Sequencing was carried out using peripheral blood. Receptor source: a woman aged 40 to 55 with COVID-19, enrolled during active disease. Each CDR3 is given with its conserved first and last residue. The D gene is left open where the match is weak. For some rows the clone size is stated as once, few or many, or as a class when expanded; others skip it.

TRBD2	TRBV10-3	TRBJ2-1	-	CAISESGLAGEEQFF	TGTGCCATCAGTGAGTCCGGTCTAGCGGGAGAGGAGCAGTTCTTC
TRBD2	TRBV7-3	TRBJ2-3	-	CASSSGPRGGGADTQYF	TGTGCCAGCAGCTCTGGCCCCCGCGGGGGGGGTGCAGATACGCAGTATTTT
-	TRBV6-5	TRBJ2-7	-	CASSSGPYEQYF	TGTGCCAGCAGTTCTGGGCCCTACGAGCAGTACTTC
-	TRBV6-4	TRBJ2-2	-	CASSDRPGNTGELFF	TGTGCCAGCAGTGACCGCCCGGGGAACACCGGGGAGCTGTTTTTT
-	TRBV4-3	TRBJ2-2	-	CASSRSSFFSDSGAGELFF	TGCGCCAGCAGCCGCTCTTCCTTCTTTAGCGATAGTGGTGCCGGGGAGCTGTTTTTT
-	TRBV30	TRBJ2-2	-	CAWMGGGTLRGELFF	TGTGCCTGGATGGGTGGGGGGACCCTCCGGGGGGAGCTGTTTTTT
TRBD1	TRBV2	TRBJ1-4	-	CASLFAGGGTEEKLFF	TGTGCCAGCTTATTTGCTGGAGGCGGGACAGAAGAAAAACTGTTTTTT
TRBD1	TRBV5-1	TRBJ2-7	-	CVSSRDRDRGEQYF	TGCGTCAGCAGCCGCGACAGGGATCGAGGCGAGCAGTACTTC
TRBD1	TRBV28	TRBJ1-1	-	CASGTGGTLNTEAFF	TGTGCCAGCGGGACAGGGGGTACTTTGAACACTGAAGCTTTCTTT
-	TRBV5-1	TRBJ1-1	-	CASSLEPGTTGTKAFF	TGCGCCAGCAGCTTGGAACCCGGGACAACGGGGACGAAAGCTTTCTTT
-	TRBV5-1	TRBJ1-1	-	CASRAGGGSNTEAFF	TGCGCCAGCAGGGCAGGTGGAGGGTCGAACACTGAAGCTTTCTTT
-	TRBV18	TRBJ2-7	-	CASSPENEQYF	TGTGCCAGCTCACCAGAGAACGAGCAGTACTTC
-	TRBV2	TRBJ1-1	-	CASDLQGMNTEAFF	TGTGCCAGCGATTTACAGGGCATGAACACTGAAGCTTTCTTT
-	TRBV7-8	TRBJ1-6	-	CASSLAFYGANSPLHF	TGTGCCAGCAGCTTAGCGTTTTACGGTGCGAATTCACCCCTCCACTTT
-	TRBV4-1	TRBJ1-1	-	CASSRGSGVGPEAFF	TGCGCCAGCAGCCGAGGATCGGGGGTGGGGCCTGAAGCTTTCTTT
TRBD2	TRBV24-1	TRBJ2-2	-	CATSDLSRLAATEHRGAVF	TGTGCCACCAGTGATTTGTCCAGACTAGCAGCTACCGAACACCGGGGAGCTGTTTTT
-	TRBV11-3	TRBJ2-7	-	CASSLGVGRGNEQYF	TGTGCCAGCAGCTTAGGGGTAGGCAGGGGAAACGAGCAGTACTTC
-	TRBV4-1	TRBJ2-7	-	CASSPLRYSYEQYF	TGCGCCAGCAGCCCCCTCAGGTACTCCTACGAGCAGTACTTC
-	TRBV2	TRBJ1-1	-	CASSDYRELNTEAFF	TGTGCCAGCAGTGATTACAGGGAGCTGAACACTGAAGCTTTCTTT
-	TRBV3-1/TRBV3-2	TRBJ1-1	-	CASSQGAGRAFF	TGTGCCAGCAGCCAAGGAGCGGGGAGGGCTTTCTTT
-	TRBV3-1/TRBV3-2	TRBJ1-5	many	CASSQDPGARGPQHF	TGTGCCAGCAGCCAAGATCCAGGGGCCCGTGGGCCCCAGCATTTT
-	TRBV6-6	TRBJ2-7	-	CASSYSDYYLAYEQYF	TGTGCCAGCAGTTACTCCGACTACTACCTCGCCTACGAGCAGTACTTC
TRBD2	TRBV18	TRBJ2-3	-	CASSPGLASTDTQYF	TGTGCCAGCTCACCTGGACTAGCAAGCACAGATACGCAGTATTTT
-	TRBV12-2	TRBJ1-1	-	CASRSNRGYTEAFF	TGTGCAAGTCGCTCAAACAGGGGTTACACTGAAGCTTTCTTT
TRBD2	TRBV5-8	TRBJ2-5	-	CASSFGTGLAGLAQETQYF	TGTGCCAGCAGCTTCGGTACGGGACTAGCGGGCTTAGCCCAAGAGACCCAGTACTTC
-	TRBV21-1	TRBJ2-7	-	CASSKYRSGLKSYEQYF	TGTGCCAGCAGCAAGTATCGATCAGGGTTGAAGTCCTACGAGCAGTACTTC
-	TRBV18	TRBJ2-6	few	CASSPQETGPSGANVLTF	TGTGCCAGCTCACCACAGGAGACAGGACCCTCTGGGGCCAACGTCCTGACTTTC
-	TRBV30	TRBJ2-7	-	CAWGGGMPPYEQYF	TGTGCCTGGGGAGGAGGGATGCCGCCCTACGAGCAGTACTTC
-	TRBV5-1	TRBJ1-2	-	CASSLGGLEGGYGYTF	TGCGCCAGCAGCTTGGGAGGGCTCGAAGGGGGATATGGCTACACCTTC
-	TRBV5-1	TRBJ1-4	-	CASSLESSNEKLFF	TGCGCCAGCAGCTTGGAATCCTCTAATGAAAAACTGTTTTTT
-	TRBV7-2	TRBJ2-7	-	CASSLGQASYEQYF	TGTGCCAGCAGCTTAGGACAGGCTTCCTACGAGCAGTACTTC
-	TRBV3-1/TRBV3-2	TRBJ2-1	-	CASSHGFSGGEQFF	TGTGCCAGCAGCCACGGATTTTCCGGGGGTGAGCAGTTCTTC
TRBD2	TRBV5-4	TRBJ2-2	-	CASSPWSGVELFF	TGTGCCAGCAGCCCGTGGAGCGGGGTCGAGCTGTTTTTT